This T cell receptor beta chain originates from a study of blood T cell repertoires in COVID-19. Whole-study context: PBMCs, B-cell-depleted T cells, or T cells were the source of the cDNA or gDNA that made up the material.

Clones were sequenced by immunoSEQ multiplex PCR, and TCRdb holds only the in-frame ones, with some missing. The table lists roughly 140,000 clones, 85% of them singletons, with under 8.5% in the top ten. The germline gives CDR1 SGHRS, CDR2 YFSETQ. V lost 1 base and J lost 4, with 18 bases in between. The CDR3 is made up of 18 amino acids. This TCR came from a woman aged 55 to 70 with COVID-19, enrolled during active disease. Sequencing input: peripheral blood. The chain employs TRBV5-1 and TRBJ1-6; a weak D match, TRBD1 (5 bases). CDR3 sequence reads: CASSLTPEDTGYNSPLHF. The CDR3 DNA reads as TGCGCCAGCAGCTTGACCCCTGAGGATACAGGATATAATTCACCCCTCCACTTT. The full variable domain, its missing parts supplied by reference TRBV5-1 and TRBJ1-6, is KAGVTQTPRYLIKTRGQQVTLSCSPISGHRSVSWYQQTPGQGLQFLFEYFSETQRNKGNFPGRFSGRQFSNSRSEMNVSTLELGDSALYLCASSLTPEDTGYNSPLHFGNGTRLTVT.